This entry lists 8 T cell receptor beta chains sequenced from one sample in a study of T-cell memory formation after mild COVID-19. TCRdb reanalysed the 5' RACE reads using MiXCR and keeps one entry per CDR3 protein. The sample records hundreds of thousands of distinct CDR3 sequences, under 30% being singletons. The sequencing input was PBMCs or a T cell subset sorted from them (not recorded which). The source of these receptors is an adult woman who had mild COVID-19 (a few samples of this study predate the infection). Cell type and time point are not known.

V usage is TRBV3-1 and J usage is TRBJ2-2; no firm D call. Germline CDR1 LGHDT, CDR2 YNNKEL (reference sequence). The CDR3 has 13 residues. V lost 1 base and J 7 bases, leaving 7 bases between the germline ends. CDR3: CASSQGDIGELFF. The CDR3 coding sequence is TGTGCCAGCAGCCAAGGAGACATCGGGGAGCTGTTTTTT. Filled out from reference TRBV3-1 and TRBJ2-2, the complete variable domain reads DTAVSQTPKYLVTQMGNDKSIKCEQNLGHDTMYWYKQDSKKFLKIMFSYNNKELIINETVPNRFSPKSPDKAHLNLHINSLELGDSAVYFCASSQGDIGELFFGEGSRLTVL.

The chain uses TRBV5-5 and TRBJ1-5, with D tentatively TRBD1 (5 bases). V dropped 4 bases and J dropped 5 bases, with 19 bases sitting between them. Germline V lookup: CDR1 SGHKS, CDR2 YYEKEE (reference sequence). The CDR3 spans 16 residues. The CDR3 here is CASSPVVDRDDQPQHF. The CDR3 DNA reads as TGTGCCAGCAGCCCAGTTGTGGATCGGGACGATCAGCCCCAGCATTTT.

V usage is TRBV15 and J usage is TRBJ1-5; no reliable D call. CDR3 size: 14 residues. V dropped 0 bases and J dropped 1 base, with 4 bases sitting between them. Germline CDR1 LNHNV, CDR2 YYDKDF (reference sequence). The CDR3 DNA follows: TGTGCCACCAGCAGAGATATGAGCAATCAGCCCCAGCATTTT. It encodes CATSRDMSNQPQHF.

In this sample, this clonotype turned up a few times. The chain is built from TRBV30 and TRBJ2-7, with TRBD2 identical over 10 bases. CDR3 length: 14 residues. With 5 bases clipped from V and 7 bases from J, the junction kept 11 bases outside the gene matches. Germline V gene sequence: CDR1 GTSNPN, CDR2 SVGIG (reference sequence). CDR3 protein: CAWGGLAGVREQYF. CDR3 coding DNA: TGTGCCTGGGGGGGGCTAGCGGGAGTGCGAGAGCAGTACTTC.

The count of this clonotype is one. The chain joins TRBV10-3 to TRBJ1-2, with 12 bases identical to TRBD1. CDR1 is ENHRY, CDR2 SYGVKD, per germline. The CDR3 consists of 13 residues. V lost 6 bases, J lost 8 bases, and 4 bases stayed unmatched. The DNA for the CDR3 is TGTGCCATCAGGGGACAGGGGGCAATCGGCTACACCTTC. Translating gives CAIRGQGAIGYTF.

The V gene is TRBV20-1, the J gene TRBJ2-1, with TRBD2 as a possible D gene (6 bases). CDR1 DFQATT and CDR2 SNEGSKA come from the germline V gene (reference sequence). This CDR3 region has 11 residues. With 3 bases removed from V and 10 bases from J, the gap between germline ends came to 10 bases. DNA for the CDR3: TGCAGTGCTAGCGGGGGATTCGAGCAGTTCTTC. Protein: CSASGGFEQFF.

This chain joins TRBV13 and TRBJ1-1; no clear D. V was shortened by 2 bases and J by 1 base, with 5 bases between the two germline ends. The CDR3 contains 13 residues. CDR1 and CDR2 (germline): PRHDT, FYEKMQ (reference sequence). CDR3 DNA sequence: TGTGCCAGCAGCTTAATGAAGAACACTGAAGCTTTCTTT. Its translation is CASSLMKNTEAFF.

The rearrangement uses TRBV20-1 and TRBJ1-3; 8 bases match TRBD1. Trimming cost V 1 base and J 5 bases; bases outside gene matches: 4. CDR1 is DFQATT and CDR2 is SNEGSKA in the germline V gene (reference sequence). CDR3 length: 14 residues. CDR3 DNA sequence: TGCAGTGCTAGAGTGACAGGGGACAGAAACACCATATATTTT. The encoded protein is CSARVTGDRNTIYF.